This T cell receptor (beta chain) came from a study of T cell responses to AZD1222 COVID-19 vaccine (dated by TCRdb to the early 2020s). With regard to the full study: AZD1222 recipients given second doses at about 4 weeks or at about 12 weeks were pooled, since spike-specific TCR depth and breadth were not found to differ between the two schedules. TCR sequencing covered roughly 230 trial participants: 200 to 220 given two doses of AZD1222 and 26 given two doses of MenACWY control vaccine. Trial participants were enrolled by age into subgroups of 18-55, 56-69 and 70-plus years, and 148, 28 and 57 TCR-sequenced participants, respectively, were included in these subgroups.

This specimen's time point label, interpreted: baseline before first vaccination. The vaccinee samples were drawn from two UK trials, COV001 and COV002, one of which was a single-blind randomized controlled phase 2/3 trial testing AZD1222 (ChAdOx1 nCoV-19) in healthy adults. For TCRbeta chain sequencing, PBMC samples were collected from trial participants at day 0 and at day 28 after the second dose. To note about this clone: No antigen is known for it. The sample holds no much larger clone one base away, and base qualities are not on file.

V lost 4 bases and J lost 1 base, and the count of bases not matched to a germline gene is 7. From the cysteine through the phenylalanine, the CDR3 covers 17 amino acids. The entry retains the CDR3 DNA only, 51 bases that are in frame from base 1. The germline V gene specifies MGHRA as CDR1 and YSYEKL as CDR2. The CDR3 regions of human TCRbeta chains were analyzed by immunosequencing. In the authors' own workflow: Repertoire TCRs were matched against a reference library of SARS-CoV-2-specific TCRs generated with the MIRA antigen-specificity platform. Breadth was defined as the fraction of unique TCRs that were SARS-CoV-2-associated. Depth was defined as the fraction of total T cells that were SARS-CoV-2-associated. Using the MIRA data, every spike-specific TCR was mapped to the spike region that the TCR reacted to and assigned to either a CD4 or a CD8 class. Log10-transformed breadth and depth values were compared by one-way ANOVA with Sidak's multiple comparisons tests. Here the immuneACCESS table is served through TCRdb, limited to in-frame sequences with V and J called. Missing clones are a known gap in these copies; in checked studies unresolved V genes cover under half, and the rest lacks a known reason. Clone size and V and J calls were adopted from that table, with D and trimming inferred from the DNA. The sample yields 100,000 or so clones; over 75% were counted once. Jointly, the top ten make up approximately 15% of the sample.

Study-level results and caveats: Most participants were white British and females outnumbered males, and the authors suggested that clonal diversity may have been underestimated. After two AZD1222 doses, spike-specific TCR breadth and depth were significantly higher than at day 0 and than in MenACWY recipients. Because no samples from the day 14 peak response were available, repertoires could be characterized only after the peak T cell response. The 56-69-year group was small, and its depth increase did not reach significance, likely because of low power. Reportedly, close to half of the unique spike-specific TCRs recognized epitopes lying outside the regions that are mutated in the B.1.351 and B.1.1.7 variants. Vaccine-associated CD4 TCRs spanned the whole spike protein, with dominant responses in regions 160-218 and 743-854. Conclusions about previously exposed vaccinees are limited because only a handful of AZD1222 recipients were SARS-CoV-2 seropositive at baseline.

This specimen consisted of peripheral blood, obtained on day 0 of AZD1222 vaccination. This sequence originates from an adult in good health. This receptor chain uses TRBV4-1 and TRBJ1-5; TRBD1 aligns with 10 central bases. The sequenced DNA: TGCGCCAGCAGCCTCACGACAGGGGGCGAGAGCAATCAGCCCCAGCATTTT. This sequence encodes CASSLTTGGESNQPQHF.